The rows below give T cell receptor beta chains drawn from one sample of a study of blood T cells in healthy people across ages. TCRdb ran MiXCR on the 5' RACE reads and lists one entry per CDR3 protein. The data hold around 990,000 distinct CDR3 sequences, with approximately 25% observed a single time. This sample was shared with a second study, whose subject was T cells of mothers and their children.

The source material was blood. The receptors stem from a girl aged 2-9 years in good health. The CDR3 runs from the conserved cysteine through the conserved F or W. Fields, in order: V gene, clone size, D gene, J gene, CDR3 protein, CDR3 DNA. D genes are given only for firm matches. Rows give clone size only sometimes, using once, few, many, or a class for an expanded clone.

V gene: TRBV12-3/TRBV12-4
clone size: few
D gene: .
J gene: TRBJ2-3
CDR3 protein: CASRLTDHTDTQYF
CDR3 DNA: TGTGCCAGCAGGCTCACCGATCATACAGATACGCAGTATTTT

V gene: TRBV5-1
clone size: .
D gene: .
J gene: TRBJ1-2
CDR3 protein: CASSQSRAAGHYGYTF
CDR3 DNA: TGCGCCAGCAGCCAATCCCGGGCGGCAGGACACTATGGCTACACCTTC

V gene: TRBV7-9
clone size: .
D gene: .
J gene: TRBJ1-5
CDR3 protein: CASSNSGEGNQPQHF
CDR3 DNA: TGTGCCAGCAGCAACTCGGGCGAGGGCAATCAGCCCCAGCATTTT

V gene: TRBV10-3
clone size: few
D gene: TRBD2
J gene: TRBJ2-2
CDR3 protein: CAMTGTSGTGELFF
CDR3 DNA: TGTGCCATGACAGGGACTAGCGGCACCGGGGAGCTGTTTTTT

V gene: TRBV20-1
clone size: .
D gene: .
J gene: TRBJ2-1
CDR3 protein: CSARGPNEQFF
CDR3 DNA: TGCAGTGCTAGAGGTCCCAATGAGCAGTTCTTC

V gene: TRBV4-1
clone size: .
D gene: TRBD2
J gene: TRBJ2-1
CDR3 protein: CASSQDYAAGVTDEQFF
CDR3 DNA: TGCGCCAGCAGCCAAGACTATGCGGCGGGAGTAACAGATGAGCAGTTCTTC

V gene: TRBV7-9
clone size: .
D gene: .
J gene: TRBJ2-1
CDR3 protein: CASSSGRTNEQFF
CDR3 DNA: TGTGCCAGCAGCTCAGGGCGGACCAATGAGCAGTTCTTC

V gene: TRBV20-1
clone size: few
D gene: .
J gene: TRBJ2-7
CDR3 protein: CSAREARGGSEQYF
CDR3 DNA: TGCAGTGCTAGAGAGGCGAGGGGGGGATCCGAGCAGTACTTC

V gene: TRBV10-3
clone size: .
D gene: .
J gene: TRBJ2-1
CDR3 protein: CAISEGDLSSYNEQFF
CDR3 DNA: TGTGCCATCAGTGAGGGGGACTTAAGCTCCTACAATGAGCAGTTCTTC

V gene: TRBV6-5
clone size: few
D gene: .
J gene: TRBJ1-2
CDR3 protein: CASSYEAGVDYGYTF
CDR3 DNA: TGTGCCAGCAGTTACGAAGCAGGGGTCGACTATGGCTACACCTTC

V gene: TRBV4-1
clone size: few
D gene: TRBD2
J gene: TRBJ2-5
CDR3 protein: CASSQDEVRTSGQETQYF
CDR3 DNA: TGCGCCAGCAGCCAAGATGAAGTGCGGACTAGCGGGCAAGAGACCCAGTACTTC

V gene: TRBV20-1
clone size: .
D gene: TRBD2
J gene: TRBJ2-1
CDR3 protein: CSARRGGGDEQFF
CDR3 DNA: TGCAGTGCTAGAAGGGGCGGGGGGGATGAGCAGTTCTTC

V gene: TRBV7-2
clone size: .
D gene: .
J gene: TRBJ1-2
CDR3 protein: CASSLWDYGYTF
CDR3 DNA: TGTGCCAGCAGCCTTTGGGACTATGGCTACACCTTC

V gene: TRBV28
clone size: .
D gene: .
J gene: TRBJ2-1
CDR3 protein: CASSSPDTSNLLYNEQFF
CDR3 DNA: TGTGCCAGCAGTTCCCCGGACACTTCAAACCTTCTCTACAATGAGCAGTTCTTC

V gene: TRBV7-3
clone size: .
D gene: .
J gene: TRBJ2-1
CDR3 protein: CASGGGNNEQFF
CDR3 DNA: TGTGCCAGCGGGGGCGGAAACAATGAGCAGTTCTTC

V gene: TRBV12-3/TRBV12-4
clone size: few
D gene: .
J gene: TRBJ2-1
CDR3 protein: CASSLFHNEQFF
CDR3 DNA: TGTGCCAGCAGTTTGTTCCACAATGAGCAGTTCTTC

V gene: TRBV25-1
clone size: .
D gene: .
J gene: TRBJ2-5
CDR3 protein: CASSDGWEQYF
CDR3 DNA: TGTGCCAGCAGTGATGGCTGGGAGCAGTACTTC

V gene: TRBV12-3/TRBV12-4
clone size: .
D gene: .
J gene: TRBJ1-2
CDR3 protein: CASSLVGQRYGYTF
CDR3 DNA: TGTGCCAGCAGTTTAGTAGGACAGCGATATGGCTACACCTTC

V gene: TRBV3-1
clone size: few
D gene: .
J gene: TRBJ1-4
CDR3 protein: CASSSWTTTNEKLFF
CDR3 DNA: TGTGCCAGCAGCTCATGGACAACAACTAATGAAAAACTGTTTTTT

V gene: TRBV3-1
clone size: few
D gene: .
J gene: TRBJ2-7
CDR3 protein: CASSQKFEQYF
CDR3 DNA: TGTGCCAGCAGCCAAAAATTCGAGCAGTACTTC

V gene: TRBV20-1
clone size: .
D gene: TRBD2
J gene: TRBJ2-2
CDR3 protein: CSARDIMREDGELFF
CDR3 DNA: TGCAGTGCTAGAGATATTATGCGGGAGGACGGGGAGCTGTTTTTT

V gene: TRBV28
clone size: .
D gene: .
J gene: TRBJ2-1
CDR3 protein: CASSSPSRSEQFF
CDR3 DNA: TGTGCCAGCAGTTCCCCCAGCAGGAGTGAGCAGTTCTTC

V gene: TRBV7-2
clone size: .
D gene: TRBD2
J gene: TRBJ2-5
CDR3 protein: CASSPRGGSEETQYF
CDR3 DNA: TGTGCCAGCAGCCCGCGGGGCGGGAGTGAGGAGACCCAGTACTTC

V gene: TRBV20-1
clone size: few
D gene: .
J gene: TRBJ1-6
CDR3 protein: CSARASFGETYSPLRF
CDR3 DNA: TGCAGTGCTAGAGCCTCGTTTGGGGAGACGTATTCACCCCTCCGCTTT

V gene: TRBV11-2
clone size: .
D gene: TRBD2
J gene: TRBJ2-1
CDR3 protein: CASNVLAGGRVEQFF
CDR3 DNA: TGTGCCAGCAACGTTCTGGCGGGAGGCCGCGTAGAGCAGTTCTTC

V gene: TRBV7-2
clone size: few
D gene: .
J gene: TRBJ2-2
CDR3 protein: CASSPAVPLNTGELFF
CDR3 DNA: TGTGCCAGCAGCCCGGCGGTGCCACTGAACACCGGGGAGCTGTTTTTT